This T cell receptor beta chain was captured in a study of human T cells and chemical hapten exposure. Study context: An approximately 2 cm by approximately 2 cm inner upper arm patch received 2% DPC for sensitization.

Each CDR3 protein gets one entry after TCRdb re-called the RACE reads with MiXCR. Of under 200,000 distinct CDR3 sequences in the sample, 14% were seen once. This CDR3 spans 12 amino acids. Germline CDR1 and CDR2: SGHAT and FQDESV (reference sequence). Trimming took 8 bases from V and 1 from J, leaving 6 bases between them. Study results and caveats: Versus controls, expanded TCRs had significantly more large CDR3 similarity clusters. DPC sensitization left the count of TCRs above 1 in 1000 unchanged. More PT1 expanded TCRs went with higher patch test scores.

This clonotype was seen more than once but under ten times. Its antigen is undetermined. Time point meaning: patch test 1, 2 weeks after DPC sensitization. Stated treatment: therapeutic diphenylcyclopropenone sensitization with weekly scalp DPC. This chain connects TRBV11-1 to TRBJ1-3; D remains unclear. This specimen was whole blood, taken in connection with sensitization to the hapten diphenylcyclopropenone (DPC). The origin of this receptor is a woman younger than 45 with alopecia areata. Some clones in this sample may be carry-over from other donors' samples. CDR3 amino acids: CASGHSGNTIYF. CDR3 in DNA: TGTGCCAGCGGCCATTCTGGAAACACCATATATTTT.